The source of this T cell receptor (beta chain) is a study of control samples from healthy donors and cancer patients. Sequencing was performed with immunoSEQ multiplex PCR; in TCRdb, only in-frame clones are kept and a portion is missing. The top ten hold 1.7% of the sample, which has roughly 63,000 clones, 80% to 95% seen once. The TCR sequence derives from a man aged 40-50 years with colorectal cancer. Sequencing was carried out using PBMCs.

The CDR3 reads CASSVGTGGMNQPQHF. The CDR3, as DNA: TGTGCCAGCAGTGTGGGGACAGGGGGTATGAATCAGCCCCAGCATTTT. The chain combines TRBV6-1 with TRBJ1-5; TRBD1 matches 11 bases. The CDR3 runs 16 residues. Germline trimming cut 4 bases from V and 4 bases from J; bases unmatched to any gene: 6. The V gene's germline CDR1 is MNHNS and CDR2 SASEGT.